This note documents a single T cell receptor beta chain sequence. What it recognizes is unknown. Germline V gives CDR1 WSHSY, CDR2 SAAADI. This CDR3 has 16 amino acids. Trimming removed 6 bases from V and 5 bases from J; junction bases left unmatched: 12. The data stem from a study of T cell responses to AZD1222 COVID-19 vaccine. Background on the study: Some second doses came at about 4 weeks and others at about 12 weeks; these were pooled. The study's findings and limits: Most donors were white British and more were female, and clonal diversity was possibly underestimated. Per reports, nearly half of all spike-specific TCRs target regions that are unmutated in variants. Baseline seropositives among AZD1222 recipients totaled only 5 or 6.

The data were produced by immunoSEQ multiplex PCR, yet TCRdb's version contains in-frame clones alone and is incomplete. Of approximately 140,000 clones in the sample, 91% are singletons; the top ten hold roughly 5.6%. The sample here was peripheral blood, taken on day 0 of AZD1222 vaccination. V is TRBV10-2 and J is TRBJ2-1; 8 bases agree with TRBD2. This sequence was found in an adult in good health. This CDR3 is CASSVWTGGPDNEQFF. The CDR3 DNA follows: TGCGCCAGCAGCGTCTGGACGGGGGGGCCGGACAATGAGCAGTTCTTC.